The 15 T cell receptor beta chains presented below share a single source sample, sequenced in a study of T-cell reconstitution after alpha-beta-depleted transplantation in children. Unique molecular identifiers were used in preparing the TCRbeta library. One entry per CDR3 protein results from TCRdb running MiXCR on the PCR reads. Of about 500,000 distinct CDR3 sequences in the sample, about 31% are singletons; the top ten hold under 3%. The material was PBMCs from the stem cell graft donor, obtained from the stem cell graft. The receptors stem from a human donor who donated a stem cell graft to a child with aplastic anemia.

This clonotype was found a few times. This chain joins TRBV10-2 and TRBJ1-1; D not certain. CDR1 and CDR2 from the germline V gene are WSHSY and SAAADI. CDR3 length: 14 residues. The V end was cut by 2 bases, the J end by 4 bases, with 11 bases between. In nucleotides, the CDR3 is TGCGCCAGCAGTGAGACTGTAGGTGGCACTGAAGCTTTCTTT. Encoded protein: CASSETVGGTEAFF.

The sample holds a few counts of this clonotype. The V and J genes are TRBV30 and TRBJ2-3, with D unresolved. This CDR3 has 14 amino acids. Trimming pared 4 bases from V and 0 bases from J, leaving 11 bases between. CDR1 is GTSNPN and CDR2 is SVGIG in the germline V gene (reference sequence). The DNA of the CDR3 is TGTGCCTGGATCGTGGGCCAAAGCACAGATACGCAGTATTTT. Amino acids: CAWIVGQSTDTQYF.

In this sample, this clonotype turned up a few times. The V and J genes are TRBV12-5 and TRBJ1-3; 7 nucleotides align to TRBD1. The germline V gene has CDR1 LGHNT and CDR2 FRNRAP. The CDR3 sequence is 18 residues long. The V gene end was trimmed by 1 base and the J gene end by 0 bases; junction bases not matched to a gene: 9. The CDR3 reads CASGLETTGRTSGNTIYF. The CDR3 DNA follows: TGTGCTAGTGGTTTGGAAACGACAGGGAGAACCTCTGGAAACACCATATATTTT.

This rearrangement joins TRBV10-3 to TRBJ2-7; D might be TRBD1 (6 bases). CDR1 is ENHRY and CDR2 is SYGVKD in the germline V gene. This CDR3 spans 11 amino acids. The V and J ends lost 10 bases and 2 bases respectively, with 9 bases between them. In DNA form, the CDR3 reads TGTGCCACCGGACAGCCCTACGAGCAGTACTTC. This translates into CATGQPYEQYF.

This clonotype turned up a few times. The gene calls are TRBV20-1 and TRBJ1-2, with TRBD1 matching over 9 bases. Germline V gene sequence: CDR1 DFQATT, CDR2 SNEGSKA (reference sequence). The length of the CDR3 is 12 residues. The V and J ends lost 6 bases and 7 bases, in that order; junction bases with no gene match: 6. CDR3 bases: TGCAGTGCCCCGGACAGGGGACGTGGCTACACCTTC. Translation: CSAPDRGRGYTF.

V is TRBV20-1 and J is TRBJ2-1; 8 bases match TRBD2. V lost 2 bases and J lost 0; bases outside the gene matches: 3. CDR1 and CDR2 (germline): DFQATT, SNEGSKA (reference sequence). The CDR3 runs to 15 residues. CDR3 bases: TGCAGTGCTAGAAAGGCGGGAGGCTCCTACAATGAGCAGTTCTTC. Its translation: CSARKAGGSYNEQFF.

In this sample, this clonotype turned up a few times. The chain recombines TRBV12-3 or TRBV12-4 with TRBJ1-1; D gene unclear. This CDR3 contains 15 residues. Trimming took off 5 bases at V and 2 bases at J, with 15 bases between the two ends. CDR3 nucleotide sequence: TGTGCCAGCAGTCCCCCTCATTACAGAAACACTGAAGCTTTCTTT. Protein product: CASSPPHYRNTEAFF.

The rearrangement links TRBV6-5 to TRBJ1-1; D is uncertain. This CDR3 contains 17 residues. V lost 3 bases, J lost 1 base, and 18 bases lay in between. CDR1 is MNHEY, CDR2 SVGAGI, per germline. CDR3 nucleotide sequence: TGTGCCAGCAGTTATCGATCCACCCAGGATCGGAACACTGAAGCTTTCTTT. The encoded protein is CASSYRSTQDRNTEAFF.

The chain is built from TRBV9 and TRBJ2-1, with 10 bases matching TRBD2. Germline V lookup: CDR1 SGDLS, CDR2 YYNGEE. The length of the CDR3 is 15 residues. Trimming cost V 0 bases and J 6 bases; bases outside gene matches: 3. This CDR3 is CASSVGSGRSNEQFF. CDR3 in DNA: TGTGCCAGCAGCGTAGGTAGCGGGAGGAGCAATGAGCAGTTCTTC.

The genes are TRBV6-2 or TRBV6-3 and TRBJ2-1; D uncertain. This CDR3 comprises 14 residues. V was pared by 0 bases and J by 6 bases, with 9 bases between. Germline assignment: CDR1 MNHEY and CDR2 SVGEGT. The CDR3 sequence: CASSYSALVNEQFF. CDR3 bases: TGTGCCAGCAGTTACTCGGCGCTAGTCAATGAGCAGTTCTTC.

Concerning this clonotype: One end of the junction varies from germline; a read error may be responsible. The chain has TRBV18 and TRBJ2-6, with D tentatively TRBD1 or TRBD2 (6 bases each). There are 14 residues in the CDR3. Germline CDR1 reads KGHSH; CDR2 reads LQKENI. CDR3 bases: TGTGCCAGCTCCCCCGGGGGCGGCGAGAACGGCCTGACTTTC. Its protein is CASSPGGGENGLTF.

The gene calls are TRBV2 and TRBJ1-1, with D unresolved. The length of the CDR3 is 15 residues. Looked up from germline, CDR1 is SNHLY and CDR2 is FYNNEI. Trimming removed 4 bases from V and 0 bases from J, with 12 bases in between. CDR3 bases: TGTGCCAGCAGTGCCCCGGCTGGCATGAACACTGAAGCTTTCTTT. The encoded protein is CASSAPAGMNTEAFF.

The sample holds a few counts of this clonotype. This chain joins TRBV6-2 or TRBV6-3 and TRBJ2-7, with a weak D call TRBD2 (6 bases). This CDR3 has 14 amino acids. The V gene's germline CDR1 is MNHEY and CDR2 SVGEGT. Trimming cost V 4 bases and J 5 bases, with 15 bases left between them. The DNA for the CDR3 is TGTGCCAGCAGTTTCGGAGGGCCAGGGAACGAGCAGTACGTC. Its translation is CASSFGGPGNEQYV.

V and J are TRBV20-1 and TRBJ2-1; D might be TRBD2 (6 bases). Between the trimmed V and J ends, which lost 5 bases and 0 bases, there was a span of 23 bases. This CDR3 spans 18 amino acids. Germline values: CDR1 DFQATT, CDR2 SNEGSKA (reference sequence). In DNA form, the CDR3 reads TGCAGTGCTTCCCCCCCCGGGCTAGCGTTAAGCTCCTACAATGAGCAGTTCTTC. It encodes CSASPPGLALSSYNEQFF.

The J gene is TRBJ1-1, the V gene TRBV30; D is uncertain. Trimming pared 0 bases from V and 8 bases from J, leaving 10 bases between. The germline CDR1 and CDR2 sequences are GTSNPN and SVGIG (reference sequence). The CDR3 spans 12 residues. This CDR3 is CAWSVTDIEAFF. The CDR3 nucleotides are TGTGCCTGGAGTGTGACCGACATAGAAGCTTTCTTT.